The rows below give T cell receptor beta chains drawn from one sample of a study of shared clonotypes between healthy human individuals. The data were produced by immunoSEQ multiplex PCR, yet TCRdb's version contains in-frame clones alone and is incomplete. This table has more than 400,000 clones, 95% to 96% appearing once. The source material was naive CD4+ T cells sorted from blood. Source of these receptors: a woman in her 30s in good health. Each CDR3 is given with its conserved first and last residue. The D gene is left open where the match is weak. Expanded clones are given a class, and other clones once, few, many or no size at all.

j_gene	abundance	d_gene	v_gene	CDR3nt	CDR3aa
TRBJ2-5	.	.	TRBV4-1	TGCGCCAGCAGCCAAGGATATGGGCCGGTTCAAGAGACCCAGTACTTC	CASSQGYGPVQETQYF
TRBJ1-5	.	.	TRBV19	TGTGCCAGTAGTATTGTAGGTGGGCCGGGTCAGCCCCAGCATTTT	CASSIVGGPGQPQHF
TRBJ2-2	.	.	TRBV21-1	TGTGCCAGCAGCAAAGCCCCACGGACAGGGGCCGGGGAGCTGTTTTTT	CASSKAPRTGAGELFF
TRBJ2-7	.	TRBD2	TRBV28	TGTGCCAGCAGTTCCCTCGGGTCGGGAGGGAACGAGCAGTACTTC	CASSSLGSGGNEQYF
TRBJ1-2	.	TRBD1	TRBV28	TGTGCCACCCAGGGGGGCGCGGAACCAGCTAACTATGGCTACACCTTC	CATQGGAEPANYGYTF
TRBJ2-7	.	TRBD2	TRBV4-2	TGTGCCAGCAGCCAAGATCTAGCGGGAGGGTTCTACGAGCAGTACTTC	CASSQDLAGGFYEQYF
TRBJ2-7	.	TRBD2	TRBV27	TGTGCCAGCAGGGGGACTAGCGGGAGTTACGAGCAGTACTTC	CASRGTSGSYEQYF
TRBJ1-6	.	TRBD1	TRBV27	TGTGCCAGCAGTCAAACACAGGGGGCTGGTTCACCCCTCCACTTT	CASSQTQGAGSPLHF
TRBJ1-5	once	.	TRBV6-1	TGTGCCAGCACCTATCGGAGCAATCAGCCCCAGCATTTT	CASTYRSNQPQHF
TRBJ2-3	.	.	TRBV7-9	TGTGCCAGCAGCTCCAGCGGCGCCCGGGGCACAGATACGCAGTATTTT	CASSSSGARGTDTQYF
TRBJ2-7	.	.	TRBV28	TGTGCCAGCAGTTTCGGGACTCCCAGCGGGCAGTACTTC	CASSFGTPSGQYF
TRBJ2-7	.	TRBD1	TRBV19	TGTGCCAGTAGTTCTCGAGACAGGGTGGGCTACGAGCAGTACTTC	CASSSRDRVGYEQYF
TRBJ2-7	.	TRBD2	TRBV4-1	TGCGCCAGCAGCCAGAGAGGTAGCGGGAGTTACGAGCAGTACTTC	CASSQRGSGSYEQYF
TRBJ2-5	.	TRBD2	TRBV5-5	TGTGCCAGCAGCCAACAATTCCGACTAGCGGGACAAGAGACCCAGTACTTC	CASSQQFRLAGQETQYF
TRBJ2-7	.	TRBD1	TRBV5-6	TGTGCCAGCAACACCGGGACAGGGGATGGCTACGAGCAGTACTTC	CASNTGTGDGYEQYF
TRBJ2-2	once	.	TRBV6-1	TGTGCCAGCAGTGAAGCTCTGGCAGGTCCCAACACCGGGGAGCTGTTTTTT	CASSEALAGPNTGELFF
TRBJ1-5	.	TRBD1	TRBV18	TGTGCCAGCTCACCTCTGGGGACAGGGATTCAGCCCCAGCATTTT	CASSPLGTGIQPQHF
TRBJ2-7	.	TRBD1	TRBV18	TGTGCCAGCTCAGAGCCGGGACAGGGGGGATCCTACGAGCAGTACTTC	CASSEPGQGGSYEQYF
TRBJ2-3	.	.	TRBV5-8	TGTGCCAGCAGCCCCGACTGGGGCGGCACTAGCACAGATACGCAGTATTTT	CASSPDWGGTSTDTQYF
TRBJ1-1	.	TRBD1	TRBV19	TGTGCCAGTAGTATATGGGGACAGGCCATGAACACTGAAGCTTTCTTT	CASSIWGQAMNTEAFF
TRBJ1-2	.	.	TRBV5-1	TGCGCCAGCAGCTTGGAGGCTAGTGGGGGCTACACCTTC	CASSLEASGGYTF
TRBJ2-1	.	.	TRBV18	TGTGCCAGCTCACCACGACGACTGCAATACAATGAGCAGTTCTTC	CASSPRRLQYNEQFF
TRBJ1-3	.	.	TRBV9	TGTGCCAGCATGGATAGCGCTGGAAACACCATATATTTT	CASMDSAGNTIYF
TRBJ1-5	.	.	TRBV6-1	TGTGCCACCTCGGGGGGGTCGAATCAGCCCCAGCATTTT	CATSGGSNQPQHF
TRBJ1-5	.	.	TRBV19	TGTGCCGGGTCTTCAGGGAAGGGGTCCTATAGCAATCAGCCCCAGCATTTT	CAGSSGKGSYSNQPQHF
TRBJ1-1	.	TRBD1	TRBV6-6	TGTGCCAGTACGAAGACAGGGTCTGGCACTGAAGCTTTCTTT	CASTKTGSGTEAFF
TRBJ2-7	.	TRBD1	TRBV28	TGTGCCAGCACCCTAAGCAGGGGGCAACTTGGGCAGTACTTC	CASTLSRGQLGQYF
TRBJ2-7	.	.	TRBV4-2	TGTGCCAGCAGCCAAGATTTATCCGGGGCCTACGAGCAGTACTTC	CASSQDLSGAYEQYF
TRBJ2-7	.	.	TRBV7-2	TGTGCCAGCACCCCGATTAGCGGAAGCTCCTACGAGCAGTACTTC	CASTPISGSSYEQYF
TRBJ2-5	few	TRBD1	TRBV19	TGTGCCAGTAGTATCCGGACAGGGGACGGAGAGACCCAGTACTTC	CASSIRTGDGETQYF
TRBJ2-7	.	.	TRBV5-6	TGTGCCAGCAGCCCGACACGAAGAAGCTCCTACGAGCAGTACTTC	CASSPTRRSSYEQYF